Listed here are 12 T cell receptor beta chains from one sample, sequenced in a study of blood T cell repertoires in COVID-19. Profiling relied on immunoSEQ multiplex PCR, and the TCRdb table lists in-frame clones only, not all of them. The sample lists approximately 53,000 clones, 82% seen once, with 22% in the top ten. Sequenced: peripheral blood. The receptor source for this set is a woman aged 60-75 years with acute or convalescent COVID-19.

The chain combines TRBV30 with TRBJ1-2; 9 bases are shared with TRBD1. Germline V CDR1 and CDR2: GTSNPN, SVGIG (reference sequence). The CDR3 spans 11 residues. J gave up 9 bases and V 3 bases, and 2 bases lay outside the gene matches. CDR3 residues: CAWRDRGSYTF. CDR3 bases: TGTGCCTGGAGAGACAGGGGGAGCTACACCTTC.

The chain uses TRBV10-3 and TRBJ1-2; TRBD1 matches at 11 bases. CDR1 is ENHRY and CDR2 is SYGVKD in the germline V gene. V shed 2 bases and J 10 bases; nucleotides not matched to a gene: 6. The CDR3 runs 14 residues. CDR3: CAISEAGDRGDYTF. The DNA for the CDR3 is TGTGCCATCAGTGAGGCTGGGGACAGGGGGGACTACACCTTC.

V usage is TRBV10-1 and J usage is TRBJ1-2; D might be TRBD1 (6 bases). The CDR3 spans 14 residues. Trimming left V 3 bases short and J 8 bases short, with 16 bases between. CDR1 is WNHNN and CDR2 is SYGVQD in the germline V gene (reference sequence). The CDR3 loop is CASSDRGRGGGYTF. CDR3 in DNA: TGCGCCAGCAGTGATCGTGGCAGGGGTGGAGGCTACACCTTC.

This chain links TRBV7-9 with TRBJ1-3, with D unclear. In germline, CDR1 is SEHNR, CDR2 FQNEAQ (reference sequence). This CDR3 contains 15 residues. V was trimmed by 2 bases and J by 0 bases, leaving 8 bases between them. CDR3 nucleotide sequence: TGTGCCAGCAGCTTAAACAACCTCTCTGGAAACACCATATATTTT. Translated, it gives CASSLNNLSGNTIYF.

The V gene is TRBV24-1, the J gene TRBJ1-2; 8 positions agree with TRBD1. The J segment lost 4 bases and the V segment lost 4 bases, leaving 4 bases of the junction unmatched. Germline CDR1 reads KGHDR; CDR2 reads SFDVKD. CDR3 length: 14 amino acids. The CDR3 region has the DNA TGTGCCACCAGTGACCGAGGGACAGGCTATGGCTACACCTTC. It translates to CATSDRGTGYGYTF.

The sample holds one count of this clone. This rearrangement joins TRBV19 to TRBJ2-2; D possibly corresponds to TRBD1 (5 bases). The CDR3 extends over 15 amino acids. Germline assignment: CDR1 LNHDA and CDR2 SQIVND (reference sequence). Deletions cut 6 bases from V and 1 base from J, with 12 bases between. CDR3 nucleotides: TGTGCCAGTAGGGGGCGTACGGGGAACACCGGGGAGCTGTTTTTT. It specifies CASRGRTGNTGELFF.

This chain joins TRBV7-9 and TRBJ1-1; 7 positions agree with TRBD1. Germline lookup yields CDR1 SEHNR and CDR2 FQNEAQ (reference sequence). The junction had 8 bases not matched to a gene; V was cut back by 4 bases and J by 3 bases. The CDR3 is 15 amino acids. The CDR3 loop reads CASSSPGTAHTEAFF. CDR3 coding DNA: TGTGCCAGCAGCTCGCCCGGGACAGCCCACACTGAAGCTTTCTTT.

The gene calls are TRBV12-3 or TRBV12-4 and TRBJ2-7; no reliable D call. V was cut by 6 bases and J by 2 bases, with 5 bases left in between. The CDR3 extends over 11 amino acids. CDR3 protein: CASRLTYEQYF. The CDR3 nucleotides read TGTGCCAGCAGACTAACCTACGAGCAGTACTTC.

This clone showed up many times. The chain recombines TRBV27 with TRBJ1-1; 8 bases are a match to TRBD1. The germline CDR1 and CDR2 sequences are MNHEY and SMNVEV (reference sequence). V dropped 5 bases and J dropped 11; count of bases not matched to a gene: 19. The CDR3 runs 16 residues. The CDR3 is CASSKLSGQGPLGAFF. The CDR3 coding sequence is TGTGCCAGCAGTAAACTATCCGGACAGGGCCCCTTGGGCGCTTTCTTT.

There are a few counts of this clone. The V and J genes are TRBV10-3 and TRBJ1-1; possible D gene TRBD1, 6 bases. This CDR3 is 12 amino acids long. CDR1 and CDR2 (germline): ENHRY, SYGVKD. V was pared by 10 bases and J by 4 bases, with 13 bases between. CDR3 sequence reads: CASTGFGTEAFF. CDR3 nucleotide sequence: TGTGCCAGCACAGGGTTCGGCACTGAAGCTTTCTTT.

The chain joins TRBV6-5 to TRBJ1-3; no clear D. Germline-derived CDR1 and CDR2 are MNHEY and SVGAGI. Trimming took 6 bases from V and 5 from J, leaving 11 bases between them. The CDR3 contains 13 residues. The DNA for the CDR3 is TGTGCCAGCAGGACTCAGTATCGAAACACCATATATTTT. Translated: CASRTQYRNTIYF.

This clone was observed a few times. The V gene is TRBV11-2, the J gene TRBJ2-2; tentatively, D is TRBD2 (7 bases). The V end lost 4 bases, the J end lost 5 bases, and 11 bases lay between the germline ends. The CDR3 is 14 residues long. CDR1 is SGHAT, CDR2 FQNNGV, per germline. Here the CDR3 reads CASSSGGGTGELFF. Written as DNA, the CDR3 is TGTGCCAGCAGCTCGGGGGGCGGGACCGGGGAGCTGTTTTTT.